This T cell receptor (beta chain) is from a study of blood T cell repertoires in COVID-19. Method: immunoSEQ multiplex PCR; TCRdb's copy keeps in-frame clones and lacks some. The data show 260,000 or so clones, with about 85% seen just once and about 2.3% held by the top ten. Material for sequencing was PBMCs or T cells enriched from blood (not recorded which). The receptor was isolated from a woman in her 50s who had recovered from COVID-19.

The DNA of the CDR3 is TGTGCCAGCAGTGAAGCGCGGGGAATTCAGCCCCAGCATTTT. Translation: CASSEARGIQPQHF. The gene calls are TRBV6-1 and TRBJ1-5; D unresolved. The CDR3 is made up of 14 amino acids. V was trimmed by 0 bases and J by 6 bases, leaving 9 bases between them. Germline V gives CDR1 MNHNS, CDR2 SASEGT.